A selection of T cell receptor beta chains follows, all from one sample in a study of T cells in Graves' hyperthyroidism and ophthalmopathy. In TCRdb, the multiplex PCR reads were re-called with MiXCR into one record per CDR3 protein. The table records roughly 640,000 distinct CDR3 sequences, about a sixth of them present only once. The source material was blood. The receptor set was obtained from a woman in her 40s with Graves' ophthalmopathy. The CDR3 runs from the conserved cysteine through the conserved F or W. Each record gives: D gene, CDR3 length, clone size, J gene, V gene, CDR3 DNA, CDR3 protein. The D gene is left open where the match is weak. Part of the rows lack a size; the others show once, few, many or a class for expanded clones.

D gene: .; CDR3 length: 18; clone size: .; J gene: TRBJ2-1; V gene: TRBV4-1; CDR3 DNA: TGCGCCAGCAGCCAAGATGGATTGGCTACTAGCTCCTACAATGAGCAGTTCTTC; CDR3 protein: CASSQDGLATSSYNEQFF
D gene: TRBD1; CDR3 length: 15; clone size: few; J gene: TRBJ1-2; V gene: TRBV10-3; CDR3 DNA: TGTGCCATCAGGCCCGGGACAGGGGGCGAATCTGGCTACACCTTC; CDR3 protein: CAIRPGTGGESGYTF
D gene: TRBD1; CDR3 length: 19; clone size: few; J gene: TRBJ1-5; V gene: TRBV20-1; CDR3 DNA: TGCAGTGCTAGAGATCCTATCCGGGACAGTCGCTATAGCAATCAGCCCCAGCATTTT; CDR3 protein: CSARDPIRDSRYSNQPQHF
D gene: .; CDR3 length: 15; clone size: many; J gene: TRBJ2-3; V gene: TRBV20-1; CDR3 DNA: TGCAGTGCTAGGTCCGCCGCGACTAGCACAGATACGCAGTATTTT; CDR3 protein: CSARSAATSTDTQYF
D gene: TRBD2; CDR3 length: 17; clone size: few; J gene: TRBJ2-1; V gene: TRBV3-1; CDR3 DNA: TGTGCCAGCAGCTCAATGGTGGCGGGAGTTTCTTACAATGAGCAGTTCTTC; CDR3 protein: CASSSMVAGVSYNEQFF
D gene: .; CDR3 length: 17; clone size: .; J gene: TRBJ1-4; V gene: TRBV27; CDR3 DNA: TGTGCCAGCAGTTTATTAGGGAGCGTCGCAACTAATGAAAAACTGTTTTTT; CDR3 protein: CASSLLGSVATNEKLFF
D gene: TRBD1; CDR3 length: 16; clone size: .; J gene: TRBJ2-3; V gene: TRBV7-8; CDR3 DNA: TGTGCCAGCAGCGGGCGAGGGACAGGGCGCACAGATACGCAGTATTTT; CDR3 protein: CASSGRGTGRTDTQYF
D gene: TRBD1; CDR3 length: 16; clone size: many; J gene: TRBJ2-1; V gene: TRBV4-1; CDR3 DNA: TGCGCCAGCAGCCAGGACCGGGACAGGGGAAAGTATGAGCAGTTCTTC; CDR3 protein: CASSQDRDRGKYEQFF
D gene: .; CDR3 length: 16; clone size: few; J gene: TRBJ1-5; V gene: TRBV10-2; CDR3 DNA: TGCGCCAGCAGCGAAAATTCGGGGGTGGGCAATCAGCCCCAGCATTTT; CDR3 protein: CASSENSGVGNQPQHF
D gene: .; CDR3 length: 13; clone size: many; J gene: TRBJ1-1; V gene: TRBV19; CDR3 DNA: TGTGCCAGCTCCATTGGACAGAACACTGAAGCTTTCTTT; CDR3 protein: CASSIGQNTEAFF
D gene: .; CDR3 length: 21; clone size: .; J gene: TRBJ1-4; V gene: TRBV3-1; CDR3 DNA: TGTGCCAGCAGCCAAACACCGGGAATTTCCCCCCACTTTGCAACTAATGAAAAACTGTTTTTT; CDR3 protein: CASSQTPGISPHFATNEKLFF
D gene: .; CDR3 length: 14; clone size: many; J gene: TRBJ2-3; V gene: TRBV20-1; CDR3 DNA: TGCAGTGCTAGAGTTCAGAGATTCACAGATACGCAGTATTTT; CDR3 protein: CSARVQRFTDTQYF
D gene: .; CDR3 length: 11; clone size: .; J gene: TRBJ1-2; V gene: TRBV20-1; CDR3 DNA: TGCAGTGCTAGAGGGGTGGGTGGCTACACCTTC; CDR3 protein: CSARGVGGYTF
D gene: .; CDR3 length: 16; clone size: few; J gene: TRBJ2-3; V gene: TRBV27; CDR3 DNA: TGTGCCAGCAGGCGATGGGGAAGCGGGAGCACAGATACGCAGTATTTT; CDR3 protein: CASRRWGSGSTDTQYF
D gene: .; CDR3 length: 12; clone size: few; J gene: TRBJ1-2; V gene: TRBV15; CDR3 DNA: TGTGCCACCAGCAGAGATTATACCAGCTACACCTTC; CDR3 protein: CATSRDYTSYTF
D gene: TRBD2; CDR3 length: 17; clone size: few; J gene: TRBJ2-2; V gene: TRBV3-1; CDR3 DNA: TGTGCCAGCAGCCAAGATATTCTAGCGGGGGCCACCGGGGAGCTGTTTTTT; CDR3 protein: CASSQDILAGATGELFF
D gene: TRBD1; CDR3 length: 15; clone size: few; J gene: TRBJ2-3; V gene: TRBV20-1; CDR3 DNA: TGCAGTGCCACCTCCTACCGGGACAGAGGCGATACGCAGTATTTT; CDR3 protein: CSATSYRDRGDTQYF
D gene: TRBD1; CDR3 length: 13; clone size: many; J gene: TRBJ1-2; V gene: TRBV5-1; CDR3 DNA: TGCGCCAGTCGGACAGGACTGAACTATGGCTACACCTTC; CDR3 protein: CASRTGLNYGYTF
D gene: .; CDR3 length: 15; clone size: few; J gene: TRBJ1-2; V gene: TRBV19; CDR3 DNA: TGTGCCAGTAGCCGCACGATCGCGGCTAACTATGGCTACACCTTC; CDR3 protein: CASSRTIAANYGYTF
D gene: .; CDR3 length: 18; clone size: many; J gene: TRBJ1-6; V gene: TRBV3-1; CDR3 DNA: TGTGCCAGCAGCCAAGGGATTCTCGGGGCAGGGAAGAATTCACCCCTCCACTTT; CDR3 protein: CASSQGILGAGKNSPLHF
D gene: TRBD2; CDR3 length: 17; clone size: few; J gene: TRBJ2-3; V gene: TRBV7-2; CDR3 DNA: TGTGCCAGCAGCCCCCGGGCGGGGGGCGGGGGGGGCGGGACGCAGTATTTT; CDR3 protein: CASSPRAGGGGGGTQYF
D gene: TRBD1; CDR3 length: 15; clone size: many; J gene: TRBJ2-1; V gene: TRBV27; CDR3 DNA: TGTGCCAGCAGTTCGGGACAGGGAAGGGGCAATGAGCAGTTCTTC; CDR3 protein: CASSSGQGRGNEQFF
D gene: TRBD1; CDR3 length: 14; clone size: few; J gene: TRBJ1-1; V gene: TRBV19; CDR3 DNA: TGTGCCAGTAGTACCGGGACAGGGAGGACTGAAGCTTTCTTT; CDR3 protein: CASSTGTGRTEAFF
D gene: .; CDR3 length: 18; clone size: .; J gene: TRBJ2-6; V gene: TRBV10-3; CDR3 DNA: TGTGCCACGTCCAGGGGCCCAAGCAGGGCCTCTGGGGCCAACGTCCTGACTTTC; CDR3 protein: CATSRGPSRASGANVLTF
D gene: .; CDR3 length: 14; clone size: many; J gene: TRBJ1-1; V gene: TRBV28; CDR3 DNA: TGTGCCAGCAGTCTCTTGGGTGATGACACTGAAGCTTTCTTT; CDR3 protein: CASSLLGDDTEAFF
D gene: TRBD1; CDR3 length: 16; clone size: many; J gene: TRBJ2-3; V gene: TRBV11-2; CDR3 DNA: TGTGCCAGCAGCCTCCGGACAGGGGGTAGGGGAGATACGCAGTATTTT; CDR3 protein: CASSLRTGGRGDTQYF
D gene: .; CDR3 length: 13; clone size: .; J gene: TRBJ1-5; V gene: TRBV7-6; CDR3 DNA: TGTGCCAGCAGCCGACAGTTAGATCAGCCCCAGCATTTT; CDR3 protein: CASSRQLDQPQHF
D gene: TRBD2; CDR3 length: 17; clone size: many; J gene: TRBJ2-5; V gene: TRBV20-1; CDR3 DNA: TGCAGTGCTAGAGAGGGGACTAGCGGGAGGGATTTGGAGACCCAGTACTTC; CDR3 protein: CSAREGTSGRDLETQYF
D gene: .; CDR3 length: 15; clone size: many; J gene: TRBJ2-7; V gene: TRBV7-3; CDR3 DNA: TGTGCCAGCAGCTTACAATTCGGGCGGGGCTACGAGCAGTACTTC; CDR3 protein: CASSLQFGRGYEQYF
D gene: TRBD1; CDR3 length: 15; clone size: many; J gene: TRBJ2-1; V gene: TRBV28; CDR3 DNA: TGTGCCAGCACCCGGGGGGGGACAGGGGGGAATGAGCAGTTCTTC; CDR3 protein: CASTRGGTGGNEQFF
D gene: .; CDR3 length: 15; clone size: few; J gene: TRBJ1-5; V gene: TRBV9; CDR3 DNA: TGTGCCAGCAGCGTAGACGGTACAGGTTATCAGCCCCAGCATTTT; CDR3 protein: CASSVDGTGYQPQHF
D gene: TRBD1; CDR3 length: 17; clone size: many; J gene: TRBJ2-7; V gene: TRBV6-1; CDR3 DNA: TGTGCCAGCAGTGAGTCGGTTGTAGGACAGGGGTCCTACGAGCAGTACTTC; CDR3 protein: CASSESVVGQGSYEQYF
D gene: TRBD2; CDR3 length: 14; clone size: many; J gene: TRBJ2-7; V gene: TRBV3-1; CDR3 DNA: TGTGCCAGCAGCAATGGACTAGCGGGCAGCGAGCAGTACTTC; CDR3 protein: CASSNGLAGSEQYF
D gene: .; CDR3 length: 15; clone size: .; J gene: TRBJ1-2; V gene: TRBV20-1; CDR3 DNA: TGCAGTGCTAGAGAGGCAGGGCAAAAGGGAAGGGGCTACACCTTC; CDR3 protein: CSAREAGQKGRGYTF
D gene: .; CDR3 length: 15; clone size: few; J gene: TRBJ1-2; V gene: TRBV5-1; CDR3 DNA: TGCGCCAGCAGCCCTACCTGGGGCCTGAACTATGGCTACACCTTC; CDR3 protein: CASSPTWGLNYGYTF
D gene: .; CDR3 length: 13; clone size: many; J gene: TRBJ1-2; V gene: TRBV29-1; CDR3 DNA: TGCAGCGTTGTATTGTCGGCCTCTCGTGGCTACACCTTC; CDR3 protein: CSVVLSASRGYTF
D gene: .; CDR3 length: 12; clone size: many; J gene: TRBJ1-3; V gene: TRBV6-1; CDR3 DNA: TGTGCCAGCAGTGTTTCAGGAAACACCATATATTTT; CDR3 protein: CASSVSGNTIYF
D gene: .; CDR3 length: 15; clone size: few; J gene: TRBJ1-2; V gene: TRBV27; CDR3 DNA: TGTGCCAGCAGCCCCTTTAGCCGGGGACTCTATGGCTACACCTTC; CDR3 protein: CASSPFSRGLYGYTF
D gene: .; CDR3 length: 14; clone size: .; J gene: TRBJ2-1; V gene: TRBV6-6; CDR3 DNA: TGTGCCAGCAGTTACTCGAGCAGATACAATGAGCAGTTCTTC; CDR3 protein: CASSYSSRYNEQFF
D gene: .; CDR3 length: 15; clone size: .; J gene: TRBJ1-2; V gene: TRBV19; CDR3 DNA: TGTGCCAGTAGTCCCTCGGTCGGGGGCAACTATGGCTACACCTTC; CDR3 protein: CASSPSVGGNYGYTF
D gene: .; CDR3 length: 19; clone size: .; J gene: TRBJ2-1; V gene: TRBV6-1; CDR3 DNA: TGTGCCAGCAGTGAATTAGAAGGGAGCGAGTTCCCCAGCTACAATGAGCAGTTCTTC; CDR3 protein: CASSELEGSEFPSYNEQFF
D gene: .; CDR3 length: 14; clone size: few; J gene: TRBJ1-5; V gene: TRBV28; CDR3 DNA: TGTGCCAGCGAGACCCCACATTTAGGTCAGCCCCAGCATTTT; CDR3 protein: CASETPHLGQPQHF
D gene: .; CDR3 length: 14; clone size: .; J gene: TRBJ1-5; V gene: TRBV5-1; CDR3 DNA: TGCGCCAGCAGCCTGGACGCGAGCAATCAGCCCCAGCATTTT; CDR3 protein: CASSLDASNQPQHF
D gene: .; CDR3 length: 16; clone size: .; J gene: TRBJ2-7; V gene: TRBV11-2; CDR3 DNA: TGTGCCAGCAGCTTGGCGGGCACCCGGGGCTACAATGAGCAGTACTTC; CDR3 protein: CASSLAGTRGYNEQYF
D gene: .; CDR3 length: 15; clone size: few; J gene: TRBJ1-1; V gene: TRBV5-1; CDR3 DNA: TGCGCCAGCAGCTTGGGGGGGGAAAGGAACACTGAAGCTTTCTTT; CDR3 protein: CASSLGGERNTEAFF
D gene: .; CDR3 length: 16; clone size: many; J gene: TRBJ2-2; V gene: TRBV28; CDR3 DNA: TGTGCCAGCAGTTCCCGATCTTCGGGTTGGACCGGGGAGCTGTTTTTT; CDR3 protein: CASSSRSSGWTGELFF
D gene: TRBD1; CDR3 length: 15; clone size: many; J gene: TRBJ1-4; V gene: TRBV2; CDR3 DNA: TGTGCCAGCAGGACCCGCGGGACAGCTAATGAAAAACTGTTTTTT; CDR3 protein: CASRTRGTANEKLFF
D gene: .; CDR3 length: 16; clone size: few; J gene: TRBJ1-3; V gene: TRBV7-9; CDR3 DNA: TGTGCCAGCGGCCGTGGGCAGGGTCCGATTGGAAACACCATATATTTT; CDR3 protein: CASGRGQGPIGNTIYF
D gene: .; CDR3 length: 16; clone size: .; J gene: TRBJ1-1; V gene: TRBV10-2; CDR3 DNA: TGCGCCACCAAAGAACCGGCGGGGGCGGGGGACACTGAAGCTTTCTTT; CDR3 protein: CATKEPAGAGDTEAFF
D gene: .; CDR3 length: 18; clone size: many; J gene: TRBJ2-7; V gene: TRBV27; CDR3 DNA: TGTGCCAGCAGTTTAGCTACGCCTACAGTCGACGCCGACTACGAGCAGTACTTC; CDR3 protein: CASSLATPTVDADYEQYF
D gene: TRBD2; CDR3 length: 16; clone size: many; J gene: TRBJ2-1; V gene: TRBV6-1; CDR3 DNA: TGTGCCAGCAGTTACGGGGTGGGGGAGGGCGTCAATGAGCAGTTCTTC; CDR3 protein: CASSYGVGEGVNEQFF
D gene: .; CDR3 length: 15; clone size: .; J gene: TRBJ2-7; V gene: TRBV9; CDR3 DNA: TGTGCCAGCAGCGTCTGGCCGATACTCTCCTACGAGCAGTACTTC; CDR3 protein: CASSVWPILSYEQYF
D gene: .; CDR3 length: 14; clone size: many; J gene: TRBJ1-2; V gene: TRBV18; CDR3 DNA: TGTGCCAGCTCACGACAGGAGGGAACCTATGGCTACACCTTC; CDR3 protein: CASSRQEGTYGYTF
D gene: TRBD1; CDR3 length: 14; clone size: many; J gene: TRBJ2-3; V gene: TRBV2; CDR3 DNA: TGTGCCAGCAAATTACAGGGGCCCACAGATACGCAGTATTTT; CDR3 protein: CASKLQGPTDTQYF